Sequencing of this T cell receptor (beta chain) was carried out in a study of cytomegalovirus exposure and HLA in healthy donors. Study-wide points: Upon later analysis, HLA-associated TCR beta chains proved more clonally expanded than other, equally common chains. Rare TCR sequences predominated, though certain public TCRs were found in many donors. The study listed 164 cytomegalovirus-associated TCR beta chains. The HLA-A and HLA-B alleles of most subjects were reportedly predicted accurately from TCR beta sequences.

The PCR had 60 Vbeta and 13 Jbeta primers. Here immunoSEQ multiplex PCR was the method, and the copy in TCRdb shows in-frame clones only, minus some. The table records approximately 100,000 clones, 70% to 80% of them present only once. On this clone itself: What it recognizes is unknown. Its ends do not fully match the called genes, so a read error is possible.

The clonotype was recovered from a female donor in good health and CMV-seropositive. Sequencing was done on a sample of PBMCs.

The CDR3 is CASSLELAKNSQYF. DNA for the CDR3: TGCGCCAGCAGCTTGGAACTAGCCAAAAACAGTCAGTACTTC. V gene TRBV5-1 combines with J gene TRBJ2-4; maybe TRBD2 (6 bases). The germline V gene has CDR1 SGHRS and CDR2 YFSETQ. The CDR3 has 14 residues.